Following are 5 T cell receptor beta chains from one sample sequenced in a study of blood T cell repertoires in COVID-19. Clones were sequenced by immunoSEQ multiplex PCR, and TCRdb holds only the in-frame ones, with some missing. Of roughly 250,000 clones in the sample, over 75% were seen once. The sequenced sample was PBMCs or T cells enriched from blood (not recorded which). All receptors derive from a woman between 40 and 50 years old who had been exposed to COVID-19.

This clone was recorded at least ten times. The V and J genes are TRBV2 and TRBJ2-1, with TRBD1 matching 10 bases. The CDR3 is 15 residues long. Germline assignment: CDR1 SNHLY and CDR2 FYNNEI. J was trimmed by 6 bases and V by 4 bases; bases with no gene match: 6. This chain's CDR3 is CASSVKGQGTNEQFF. The DNA of the CDR3 is TGTGCCAGCAGTGTTAAGGGACAGGGGACCAATGAGCAGTTCTTC.

The chain employs TRBV5-5 and TRBJ1-4; TRBD1 aligns across 8 bases. The CDR3 consists of 14 residues. The V and J ends lost 4 bases and 5 bases, in that order; junction bases with no gene match: 4. CDR1 is SGHKS, CDR2 YYEKEE, per germline (reference sequence). As DNA, the CDR3 is TGTGCCAGCAGCCCGCGGGACAGGAATGAAAAACTGTTTTTT. Its protein is CASSPRDRNEKLFF.

The gene calls are TRBV2 and TRBJ2-3; 9 bases map to TRBD2. Trimming cost V 4 bases and J 4 bases; bases outside gene matches: 15. Germline V gene data show CDR1 as SNHLY and CDR2 as FYNNEI. CDR3 length: 18 amino acids. CDR3 amino acids: CASSALIGGRAYSDTQYF. For the CDR3, the DNA is TGTGCCAGCAGTGCTTTGATAGGCGGGAGGGCCTATTCAGATACGCAGTATTTT.

This chain uses TRBV3-1 (or the pseudogene TRBV3-2) with TRBJ1-2; D is perhaps TRBD1 (6 bases). Trimming took 6 bases from V and 5 from J, leaving 16 bases between them. Germline V gene data show CDR1 as LGHDT and CDR2 as YNNKEL (reference sequence). There are 14 residues in the CDR3. CDR3 sequence (DNA): TGTGCCAGCAGATACAGGGAGAGGGGTTATGGCTACACCTTC. As protein: CASRYRERGYGYTF.

The chain recombines TRBV12-3 or TRBV12-4 with TRBJ1-6; D not certain. The CDR3 loop spans 13 amino acids. With 6 bases removed from V and 8 bases from J, the gap between germline ends came to 11 bases. In DNA form, the CDR3 reads TGTGCCAGCAGCCCCCGCTTAGATTCACCCCTCCACTTT. This gives the protein CASSPRLDSPLHF.